Below are 19 T cell receptor beta chains sequenced from a single sample in a study of CD8 T cells in Susac syndrome. The RNA input was roughly 0.45 to 1 ug, and it was reverse transcribed with random hexamers. TCRdb used MiXCR to reprocess the immunoSEQ multiplex PCR reads, holding one entry per CDR3 protein. The repertoire consists of about 170,000 distinct CDR3 sequences, with approximately 95% occurring once and the leading ten covering roughly 0.1%. The sequenced material came from CD4+ T cells from PBMCs. The receptors were sampled from a human donor with multiple sclerosis.

The rearrangement links TRBV5-6 to TRBJ1-5, with D unresolved. With 0 bases removed from V and 7 bases from J, the gap between germline ends came to 5 bases. Germline V gene lookup returns CDR1 SGHDT and CDR2 YYEEEE. This CDR3 contains 12 residues. Written as DNA, the CDR3 is TGTGCCAGCAGCTTGGGGGTGCAGCCCCAGCATTTT. Amino acid sequence: CASSLGVQPQHF.

This chain links TRBV6-6 with TRBJ1-6; no definite D call. Per germline, CDR1 MNHNY and CDR2 SVGAGI (reference sequence). V was cut by 8 bases and J by 7 bases, with 12 bases left in between. CDR3 length: 13 residues. The CDR3 DNA is TGTGCCAGCGGGGAGAACATCAATTCACCCCTCCACTTT. Translation gives CASGENINSPLHF.

The CDR3 is CASSGTGGGYTF. The CDR3 DNA reads as TGTGCCAGCAGCGGGACTGGGGGTGGCTACACCTTC. This rearrangement joins TRBV25-1 to TRBJ1-2; possibly TRBD1 for D (5 bases). Germline V lookup: CDR1 MGHDK, CDR2 SYGVNS. Trimming left V 6 bases short and J 7 bases short, with 12 bases between. The CDR3 contains 12 residues.

This sequence joins TRBV4-2 and TRBJ2-7; 13 bases match TRBD2. The CDR3 is 16 amino acids. V shed 2 bases, J shed 5 bases, and the junction held 6 bases outside the gene matches. Germline V gene data show CDR1 as LGHNA and CDR2 as YNFKEQ. CDR3 in amino acids: CASSQSTSGGAHEQYF. The CDR3 coding sequence is TGTGCCAGCAGCCAATCTACTAGCGGGGGGGCCCACGAGCAGTACTTC.

The chain is built from TRBV5-6 and TRBJ2-7, with D possibly being TRBD2 (5 bases). This CDR3 region has 11 residues. V was cut by 4 bases and J by 11 bases, with 13 bases left in between. CDR1 and CDR2 from the germline V gene are SGHDT and YYEEEE. The CDR3 DNA reads TGTGCCAGCAGCGAGGGATTCGGAGAGTACTTC. Amino acids: CASSEGFGEYF.

This clonotype is a singleton in its sample. This chain uses TRBV12-3 or TRBV12-4 with TRBJ1-1; a possible D gene is TRBD1 (5 bases). The CDR3 consists of 12 residues. V was trimmed by 7 bases and J by 3 bases, leaving 9 bases between them. CDR3 region: CASKRGYTEAFF. The DNA of the CDR3 is TGTGCCAGCAAGCGGGGGTACACTGAAGCTTTCTTT.

This chain joins TRBV12-5 and TRBJ2-4; D is ambiguous. CDR1 LGHNT and CDR2 FRNRAP come from the germline V gene. V dropped 6 bases and J dropped 0 bases, with 15 bases sitting between them. The CDR3 covers 16 residues. CDR3 nucleotides: TGTGCTAGTGGCCCCCCCCAGGCTGTAGCCAAAAACATTCAGTACTTC. Encoded protein: CASGPPQAVAKNIQYF.

The gene calls are TRBV5-5 and TRBJ2-7; TRBD2 aligns across 7 bases. The CDR3 runs 16 residues. Germline V gene sequence: CDR1 SGHKS, CDR2 YYEKEE (reference sequence). J gave up 1 base and V 0 bases, and 7 bases lay outside the gene matches. CDR3 in DNA: TGTGCCAGCAGCTTGGTAATTCTAGCGGTATCCTACGAGCAGTACTTC. Its protein is CASSLVILAVSYEQYF.

Details on this clonotype: One end of the junction fails to match germline, which may point to a read error. The chain links TRBV4-3 to TRBJ1-4, with a weak D call TRBD1 (5 bases). This CDR3 is built from 14 residues. CDR1 is LGHNA and CDR2 is YSLEER in the germline V gene. CDR3 amino acids: CASSQGQGGEKLFF. The CDR3 coding sequence is TGTGCCAGCAGCCAAGGTCAGGGCGGCGAAAAACTGTTTTTT.

The chain has TRBV19 and TRBJ1-2, with 7 nucleotides matching TRBD1. This CDR3 contains 16 residues. Losses at the gene ends were 6 bases for V and 4 bases for J; bases not matched to a gene: 14. Germline loops: CDR1 LNHDA, CDR2 SQIVND (reference sequence). The CDR3 protein is CASRPTGEKGFYGYTF. CDR3 nucleotide sequence: TGTGCCAGTAGACCTACAGGGGAAAAAGGGTTCTATGGCTACACCTTC.

This chain uses TRBV7-2 with TRBJ2-7; unclear D gene. This CDR3 comprises 15 residues. Germline CDR1 SGHTA, CDR2 FQGNSA. The V gene lost 1 base and the J gene lost 3 bases, with 13 bases spanning the gap. CDR3 region: CASSLDPIFFYEQYF. CDR3 coding DNA: TGTGCCAGCAGCTTAGACCCTATTTTCTTCTACGAGCAGTACTTC.

The V call is TRBV3-1, the J call TRBJ2-1; 11 bases are a match to TRBD2. The CDR3 has 16 residues. V lost 6 bases to trimming and J lost 8 bases; unmatched junction nucleotides: 12. The germline V gene has CDR1 LGHDT and CDR2 YNNKEL (reference sequence). DNA of the CDR3: TGTGCCAGCAGTAGGACGCGTAGCGGGGGGGCCTATGAGCAGTTCTTC. It yields the protein CASSRTRSGGAYEQFF.

This clonotype came up a few times. The chain is built from TRBV5-1 and TRBJ2-1; the D gene is possibly TRBD2 (5 bases). The V end lost 6 bases, the J end lost 3 bases, and 10 bases lay between the germline ends. The CDR3 has 13 amino acids. Germline values: CDR1 SGHRS, CDR2 YFSETQ. CDR3 DNA: TGCGCCAGCAATGGTGACTACTACAATGAGCAGTTCTTC. Protein product: CASNGDYYNEQFF.

This chain connects TRBV15 to TRBJ1-5; D ambiguous. The CDR3 totals 12 residues. The V and J ends lost 3 bases and 9 bases respectively, with 9 bases between them. CDR1 is LNHNV, CDR2 YYDKDF, per germline (reference sequence). The CDR3 DNA is TGTGCCACCAGCAGCGCCGGCGGGCCCCAGCATTTT. It yields the protein CATSSAGGPQHF.

The V and J genes are TRBV20-1 and TRBJ2-1, with 7 positions matching TRBD2. Trimming at V came to 2 bases and at J to 7 bases, leaving 2 bases not matched to a gene. CDR3 length: 12 amino acids. CDR1 and CDR2 (germline): DFQATT, SNEGSKA (reference sequence). CDR3 region: CSARLAVNEQFF. The DNA for the CDR3 is TGCAGTGCTAGACTAGCGGTAAATGAGCAGTTCTTC.

V and J are TRBV9 and TRBJ2-7, with D possibly TRBD1 on 6 matching bases. The length of the CDR3 is 12 residues. Germline assignment: CDR1 SGDLS and CDR2 YYNGEE. V was trimmed by 3 bases and J by 6 bases, leaving 10 bases between them. This CDR3 reads CASSAGDREQYF. CDR3 nucleotide sequence: TGTGCCAGCAGCGCAGGGGATCGCGAGCAGTACTTC.

This chain uses TRBV20-1 with TRBJ2-7; TRBD2 agrees at 14 bases. There are 16 residues in the CDR3. With V trimmed by 2 bases and J by 6 bases, 9 bases remained unmatched. Germline assignment: CDR1 DFQATT and CDR2 SNEGSKA (reference sequence). CDR3 region: CSARRLAGGPIGEQYF. As DNA, the CDR3 is TGCAGTGCTAGAAGACTAGCGGGGGGGCCGATTGGCGAGCAGTACTTC.

This clonotype was seen only once. The chain combines TRBV24-1 with TRBJ1-5; possibly TRBD1 for D (5 bases). CDR3 length: 13 residues. The V gene lost 9 bases and the J gene lost 5 bases, with 13 bases spanning the gap. Germline-derived CDR1 and CDR2 are KGHDR and SFDVKD. The CDR3 nucleotides are TGTGCCACCGGCCGGGACGGTGATCAGCCCCAGCATTTT. Amino acids: CATGRDGDQPQHF.

The J gene is TRBJ1-2, the V gene TRBV3-1; 7 positions agree with TRBD1. This CDR3 has 15 residues. Trimming cost V 0 bases and J 8 bases; bases outside gene matches: 9. Germline assignment: CDR1 LGHDT and CDR2 YNNKEL (reference sequence). Written as DNA, the CDR3 is TGTGCCAGCAGCCAAGAGGACCGACAGGGAGCCGGCTACACCTTC. It yields the protein CASSQEDRQGAGYTF. The full variable domain, in which reference TRBV3-1 and TRBJ1-2 provide the parts outside the CDR3, is DTAVSQTPKYLVTQMGNDKSIKCEQNLGHDTMYWYKQDSKKFLKIMFSYNNKELIINETVPNRFSPKSPDKAHLNLHINSLELGDSAVYFCASSQEDRQGAGYTFGSGTRLTVV.